This T cell receptor beta chain is from a study of blood T cell repertoires in COVID-19. The germline gives CDR1 MNHEY, CDR2 SVGAGI. V was shortened by 0 bases and J by 8 bases, with 5 bases between the two germline ends. The CDR3 is made up of 11 amino acids. Clones were read by immunoSEQ multiplex PCR, and TCRdb kept only the in-frame ones, dropping some. The sample lists a few hundred thousand clones, around 87% occurring once. Sequencing input: peripheral blood. The receptor was derived from a man in his late teens or twenties with active or convalescent COVID-19. J is TRBJ2-7 and V is TRBV6-5; D is unresolved. CDR3 DNA sequence: TGTGCCAGCAGTTACTCCGAGAAGCAGTACTTC. Residues: CASSYSEKQYF.